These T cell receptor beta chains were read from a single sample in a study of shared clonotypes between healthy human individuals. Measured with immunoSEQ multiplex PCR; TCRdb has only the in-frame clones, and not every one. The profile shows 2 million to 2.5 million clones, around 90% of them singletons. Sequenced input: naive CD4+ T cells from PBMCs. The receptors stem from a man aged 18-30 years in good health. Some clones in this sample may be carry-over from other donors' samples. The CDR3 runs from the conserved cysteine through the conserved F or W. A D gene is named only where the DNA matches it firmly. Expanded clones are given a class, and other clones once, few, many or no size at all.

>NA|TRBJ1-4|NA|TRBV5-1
TGCGCCAGCAGCCTGGGGGTTGGGGACGGACATAGCAAACTGTTTTTT
CASSLGVGDGHSKLFF
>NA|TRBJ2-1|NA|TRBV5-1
TGCGCCAGCAGCTCTCGTGGACTTGCCCCAGATGAGCAGTTCTTC
CASSSRGLAPDEQFF
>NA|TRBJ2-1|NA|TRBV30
TGTGCCTGGAGTAGCAGAAGCCAGCGCTACTCTCGCTCCTACAATGAGCAGTTCTTC
CAWSSRSQRYSRSYNEQFF
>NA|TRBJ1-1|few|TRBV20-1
TGCAGTGCTGCCCGGGAAATTGAAGCTTTCTTT
CSAAREIEAFF
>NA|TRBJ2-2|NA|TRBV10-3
TGTGCCATCAGTGAGTCGGCAGGCCGAGGCGGAGGGAACACCGGGGAGCTGTTTTTT
CAISESAGRGGGNTGELFF
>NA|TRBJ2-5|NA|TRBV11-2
TGTGCCAGCAGCGCTCGGACTGGATCGCAAGAGACCCAGTACTTC
CASSARTGSQETQYF
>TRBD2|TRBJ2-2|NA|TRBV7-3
TGTGCCAGCAGTCTGGTGAGCGGGAACGGGGAGCTGTTTTTT
CASSLVSGNGELFF
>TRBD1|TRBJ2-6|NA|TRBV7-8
TGTGCCAGCAGTCGGACGCCCGGGACAGGGGGCGCTGGGGCCAACGTCCTGACTTTC
CASSRTPGTGGAGANVLTF
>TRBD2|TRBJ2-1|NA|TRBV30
TGTGCCTGGAGTGTGACCCCCGGGACTAGCGGGAGTCTCTCCTACAATGAGCAGTTCTTC
CAWSVTPGTSGSLSYNEQFF
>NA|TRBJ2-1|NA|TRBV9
TGTGCCAGCAGCGCCTCCCCGGGGGCAGACAATGAGCAGTTCTTC
CASSASPGADNEQFF
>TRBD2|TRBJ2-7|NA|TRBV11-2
TGTGCCAGCCGCCGCCTAGCGGGAGGGTACGAGCAGTACTTC
CASRRLAGGYEQYF
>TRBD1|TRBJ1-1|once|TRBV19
TGTGCCAGTAGTATAGGATCTGGGACAGCACCCCACACTGAAGCTTTCTTT
CASSIGSGTAPHTEAFF
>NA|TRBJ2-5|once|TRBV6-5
TGTGCCAGCAGTTACTCTCGCCAGGTGGTGAGGTCCCAGTACTTC
CASSYSRQVVRSQYF
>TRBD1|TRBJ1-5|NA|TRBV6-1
TGTGCCAGCATCCCTCCAGGGGGCATCGATCAGCCCCAGCATTTT
CASIPPGGIDQPQHF
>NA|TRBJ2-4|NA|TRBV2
TGTGCCAGCAGTTACCTCGGGACCCAAAACATTCAGTACTTC
CASSYLGTQNIQYF
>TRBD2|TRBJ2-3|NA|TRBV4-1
TGCGCCAGCAGCCAAGCACACTTAGCGGGAGTCACAGATACGCAGTATTTT
CASSQAHLAGVTDTQYF